The present entry profiles one TCR beta chain with its context. Per germline, CDR1 GTSNPN and CDR2 SVGIG (reference sequence). This CDR3 has 12 residues. Trimming left V 1 base short and J 6 bases short, with 7 bases between. Specified treatment: oral pan-JAK inhibitor, 5-10 mg twice daily. This specimen comes from a study of CD8+ T cells in alopecia areata. In the study overall: Tofacitinib was taken orally by treated patients, and the dose was 5 to 10 mg twice daily.

cDNA serving as the sequencing template came from extracted, reverse transcribed RNA. Sequencing was performed with immunoSEQ multiplex PCR; in TCRdb, only in-frame clones are kept and a portion is missing. The sample records some 130,000 clones, roughly 50% being singletons. The sample was CD8+ T cells sorted from blood, taken at week 4, from a patient treated with tofacitinib. The clonotype was recovered from a human donor with alopecia areata. J is TRBJ2-1 and V is TRBV30; possible D gene TRBD2, 6 bases. The CDR3 is CAWSGDFNEQFF. The CDR3 nucleotides read TGTGCCTGGAGTGGGGACTTCAATGAGCAGTTCTTC.